The rows below give T cell receptor beta chains drawn from one sample of a study of graft-versus-host responses after intestinal transplantation. No antigen is known for these receptors. Method: immunoSEQ multiplex PCR; TCRdb's copy keeps in-frame clones and lacks some. Among some 110,000 clones, about 90% were seen once, and the ten largest hold about 0.9%. The sample consisted of unstimulated CD4+ T cells sorted from spleen or lymph node cells, taken before intestinal transplant. The receptor set was obtained from a human donor who received an intestinal transplant. Both conserved end residues are part of each CDR3. The D gene is left open where the match is weak. Where a row states a size, it is once, few, many or the class of an expanded clone; other rows omit it.

abundance	d_gene	v_gene	j_gene	CDR3aa	CDR3nt
.	.	TRBV6-6	TRBJ1-2	CASSYGVDYGYTF	TGTGCCAGCAGTTACGGTGTAGACTATGGCTACACCTTC
.	TRBD1	TRBV6-5	TRBJ2-2	CASRPGQGFTGELFF	TGTGCCAGCAGACCGGGACAGGGTTTCACCGGGGAGCTGTTTTTT
.	.	TRBV9	TRBJ2-1	CASSADVTYNEQFF	TGTGCCAGCAGCGCAGATGTAACCTACAATGAGCAGTTCTTC
once	TRBD2	TRBV28	TRBJ2-3	CASSLFSPSGRAADTQYF	TGTGCCAGCAGTTTGTTCTCGCCCAGCGGGAGGGCGGCAGATACGCAGTATTTT
few	.	TRBV5-4	TRBJ1-3	CASSFWGVGNTIYF	TGTGCCAGCAGTTTTTGGGGCGTCGGAAACACCATATATTTT
.	.	TRBV5-6	TRBJ1-4	CASSSMTNGGEKLFF	TGTGCCAGCAGCTCGATGACCAATGGGGGTGAAAAACTGTTTTTT
.	TRBD1	TRBV7-9	TRBJ2-7	CASRGDRGTYEQYF	TGTGCCAGCAGGGGGGACAGGGGGACCTACGAGCAGTACTTC
.	.	TRBV4-1	TRBJ1-4	CASSQGRVQEKLFF	TGCGCCAGCAGCCAAGGGAGGGTTCAGGAAAAACTGTTTTTT
.	TRBD2	TRBV6-1	TRBJ2-3	CASSEISGRGPDTQYF	TGTGCCAGCAGTGAAATTAGCGGGAGGGGCCCAGATACGCAGTATTTT
.	.	TRBV5-3	TRBJ1-2	CARSSRDKGNYGYTF	TGTGCCAGAAGCTCCCGGGACAAGGGAAACTATGGCTACACCTTC
once	TRBD2	TRBV5-1	TRBJ2-1	CASARLAGSSYNEQFF	TGCGCCAGCGCACGCCTAGCGGGGAGCTCCTACAATGAGCAGTTCTTC
.	TRBD2	TRBV10-2	TRBJ2-5	CASRQGLAGETQYF	TGCGCCAGCAGGCAGGGACTAGCAGGGGAAACCCAGTACTTC
.	.	TRBV19	TRBJ1-6	CASSPYERGSPLHF	TGTGCCAGTAGTCCTTATGAGAGGGGTTCACCCCTCCACTTT
once	.	TRBV11-3	TRBJ2-1	CASSLTYNEQFF	TGTGCCAGCAGCTTAACCTACAATGAGCAGTTCTTC
.	TRBD2	TRBV5-6	TRBJ2-1	CASSTTSGRNNEQFF	TGTGCCAGCAGCACCACTAGCGGGAGAAACAATGAGCAGTTCTTC
.	.	TRBV4-2	TRBJ2-1	CASSQLVSVGNEQFF	TGTGCCAGCAGCCAATTGGTGTCTGTCGGCAATGAGCAGTTCTTC
.	.	TRBV6-5	TRBJ1-2	CASSYSEGYNYGYTF	TGTGCCAGCAGTTACTCAGAAGGGTATAACTATGGCTACACCTTC
.	TRBD2	TRBV11-1	TRBJ2-5	CASSFSGGIQETQYF	TGTGCCAGCAGCTTTAGCGGGGGGATCCAAGAGACCCAGTACTTC
.	TRBD1	TRBV4-3	TRBJ1-1	CASSPTGSNTEAFF	TGCGCCAGCAGCCCGACAGGGTCTAACACTGAAGCTTTCTTT
.	.	TRBV14	TRBJ2-5	CASSQDRGLQETQYF	TGTGCCAGCAGCCAAGATAGAGGGCTCCAAGAGACCCAGTACTTC
few	TRBD2	TRBV29-1	TRBJ2-7	CSVEEAGTSVSYEQYF	TGCAGCGTTGAAGAGGCCGGGACTAGCGTCTCCTACGAGCAGTACTTC
.	TRBD2	TRBV5-6	TRBJ2-5	CASSQLAGGREETQYF	TGTGCCAGCAGCCAACTAGCGGGGGGCCGGGAAGAGACCCAGTACTTC
.	TRBD1	TRBV13	TRBJ2-7	CASSSIWDRTYEQYF	TGTGCCAGCAGTTCGATCTGGGACAGGACCTACGAGCAGTACTTC
.	.	TRBV21-1	TRBJ2-7	CASSKPPSDSYEQYF	TGTGCCAGCAGCAAACCTCCCTCAGACAGCTACGAGCAGTACTTC
.	.	TRBV14	TRBJ2-7	CASSQASEQYF	TGTGCCAGCAGCCAAGCTAGCGAGCAGTACTTC
.	.	TRBV2	TRBJ2-7	CASSEALQGQAYF	TGTGCCAGCAGTGAAGCGCTTCAGGGGCAAGCATACTTC